The clone carrying this T cell receptor beta chain has at least ten counts. Antigen: not known. This sample is part of a study of response to subunit inactivated influenza vaccine. Study outcomes and limitations: Only a handful of new T cells, the authors suggested, are recruited with each seasonal influenza vaccination.

Per germline, CDR1 SGHRS and CDR2 YFSETQ. The length of the CDR3 is 13 residues. Trimming shortened V by 0 bases and J by 1 base, and 4 bases separated the two germline ends. TCRdb reanalysed the RT-PCR reads using MiXCR and keeps one entry per CDR3 protein. The repertoire holds around 480,000 distinct CDR3 sequences, approximately 9.9% seen once, with about 12% in the top ten. The V and J genes are TRBV5-1 and TRBJ1-1; D is undetermined. The receptor's source is a man aged 50 or older who received an inactivated influenza vaccine. Specimen: PBMCs from blood, collected more than 35 days after vaccination. CDR3 nucleotide sequence: TGCGCCAGCAGCTTGGGGCCGAACACTGAAGCTTTCTTT. The encoded protein is CASSLGPNTEAFF. The full variable domain, rest sourced from reference TRBV5-1 and TRBJ1-1, is KAGVTQTPRYLIKTRGQQVTLSCSPISGHRSVSWYQQTPGQGLQFLFEYFSETQRNKGNFPGRFSGRQFSNSRSEMNVSTLELGDSALYLCASSLGPNTEAFFGQGTRLTVV.